This T cell receptor beta chain is from a study of technical replicates of blood from four donors. TCRdb keeps only in-frame clones here, not all; method: immunoSEQ multiplex PCR. The sample has 55,000 to 80,000 clones, roughly 90% seen once. Germline CDR1 GTSNPN, CDR2 SVGIG (reference sequence). The V end lost 5 bases, the J end lost 1 base, and 11 bases lay between the germline ends. The CDR3 loop spans 13 amino acids. This receptor was identified in a human donor in good health. The V gene is TRBV30, the J gene TRBJ1-1; a possible D gene is TRBD1 (5 bases). Material for sequencing was T cells isolated from PBMCs. The DNA of the CDR3 is TGTGCCTGGGGGGGGAGGGCGAACACTGAAGCTTTCTTT. Translated: CAWGGRANTEAFF.